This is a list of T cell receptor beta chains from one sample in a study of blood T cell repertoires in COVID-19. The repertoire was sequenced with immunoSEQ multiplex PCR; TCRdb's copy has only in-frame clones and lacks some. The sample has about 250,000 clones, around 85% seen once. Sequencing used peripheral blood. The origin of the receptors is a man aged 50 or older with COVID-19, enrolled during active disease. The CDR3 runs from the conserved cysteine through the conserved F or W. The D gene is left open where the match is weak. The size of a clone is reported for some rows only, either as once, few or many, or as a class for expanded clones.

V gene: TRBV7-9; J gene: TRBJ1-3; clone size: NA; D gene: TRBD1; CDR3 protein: CASSLGLGDSHSGNTIYF; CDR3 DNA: TGTGCCAGCAGCTTAGGTTTGGGGGACAGCCACTCTGGAAACACCATATATTTT
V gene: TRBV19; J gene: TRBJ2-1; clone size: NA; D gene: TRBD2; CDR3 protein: CASSVAGGNNEQFF; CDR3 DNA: TGTGCCAGTAGTGTAGCGGGGGGGAACAATGAGCAGTTCTTC
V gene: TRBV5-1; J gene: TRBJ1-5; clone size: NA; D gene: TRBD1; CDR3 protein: CASSSTGASNQPQHF; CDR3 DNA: TGCGCCAGCAGCTCCACAGGGGCTAGCAATCAGCCCCAGCATTTT
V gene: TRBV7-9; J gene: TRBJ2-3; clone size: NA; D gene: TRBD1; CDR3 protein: CASSTNRGSVTDTQYF; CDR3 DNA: TGTGCCAGCAGCACAAACAGGGGATCGGTCACAGATACGCAGTATTTT
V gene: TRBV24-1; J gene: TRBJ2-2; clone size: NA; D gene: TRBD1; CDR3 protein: CATSDGTVASGELFF; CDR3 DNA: TGTGCCACCAGTGACGGGACAGTTGCCTCCGGGGAGCTGTTTTTT
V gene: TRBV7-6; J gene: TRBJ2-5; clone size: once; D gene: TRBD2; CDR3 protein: CASSLVPSGQETQYF; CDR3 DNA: TGTGCCAGCAGCTTAGTGCCTAGCGGGCAAGAGACCCAGTACTTC
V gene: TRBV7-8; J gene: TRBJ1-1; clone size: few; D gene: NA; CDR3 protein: CASSGKDFSNTEAFF; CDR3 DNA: TGTGCCAGCAGCGGAAAGGACTTTTCGAACACTGAAGCTTTCTTT
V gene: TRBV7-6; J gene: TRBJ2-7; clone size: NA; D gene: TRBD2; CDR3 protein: CASSTGGASSYEQYF; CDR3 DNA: TGTGCCAGCAGCACGGGGGGGGCAAGCTCCTACGAGCAGTACTTC
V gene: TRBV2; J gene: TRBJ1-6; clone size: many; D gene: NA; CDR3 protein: CASRGRGRYNSPLHF; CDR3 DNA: TGTGCCAGCAGGGGGCGGGGACGTTATAATTCACCCCTCCACTTT
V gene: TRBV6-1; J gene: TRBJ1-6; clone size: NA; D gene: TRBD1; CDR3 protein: CASSGGRGGGVNSPLHF; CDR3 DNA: TGTGCCAGCAGTGGGGGTCGAGGAGGGGGCGTTAATTCACCCCTCCACTTT
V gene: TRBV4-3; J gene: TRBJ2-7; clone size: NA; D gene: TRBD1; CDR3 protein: CASSPAGTGGTYEQYF; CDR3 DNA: TGCGCCAGCAGCCCGGCCGGGACAGGGGGTACCTACGAGCAGTACTTC
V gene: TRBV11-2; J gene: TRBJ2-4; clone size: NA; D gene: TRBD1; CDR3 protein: CASSLQTGVQTGFQYF; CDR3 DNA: TGTGCCAGCAGCTTACAGACAGGGGTGCAAACAGGCTTTCAGTACTTC
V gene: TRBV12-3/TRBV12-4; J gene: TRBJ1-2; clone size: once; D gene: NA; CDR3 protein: CASSSRVSGYTF; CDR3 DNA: TGTGCCAGCAGTTCGAGGGTCTCCGGCTACACCTTC
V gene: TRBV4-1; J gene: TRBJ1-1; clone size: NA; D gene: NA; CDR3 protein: CASSQDRQGGTEAFF; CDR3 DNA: TGCGCCAGCAGCCAAGATCGGCAGGGAGGGACTGAAGCTTTCTTT
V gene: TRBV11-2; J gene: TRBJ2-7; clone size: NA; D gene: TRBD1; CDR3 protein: CASSRTGTGTYEQYF; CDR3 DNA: TGTGCCAGCAGCCGAACCGGGACAGGGACCTACGAGCAGTACTTC
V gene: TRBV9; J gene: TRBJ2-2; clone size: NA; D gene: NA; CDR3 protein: CASSATGGDTGELFF; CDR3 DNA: TGTGCCAGCAGCGCTACAGGGGGGGACACCGGGGAGCTGTTTTTT
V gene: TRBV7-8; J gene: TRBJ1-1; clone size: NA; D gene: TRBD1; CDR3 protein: CASNPQGRRNTEAFF; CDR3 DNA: TGTGCCAGCAACCCACAGGGGAGAAGGAACACTGAAGCTTTCTTT
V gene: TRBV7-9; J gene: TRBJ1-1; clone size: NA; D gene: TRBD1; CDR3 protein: CASSLGGGGATEAFF; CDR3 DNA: TGTGCCAGCAGCTTAGGCGGAGGGGGCGCGACTGAAGCTTTCTTT
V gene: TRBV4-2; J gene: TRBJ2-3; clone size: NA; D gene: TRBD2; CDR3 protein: CASSQGLPRGGQTDTQYF; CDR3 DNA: TGTGCCAGCAGCCAAGGCCTTCCCCGGGGGGGCCAAACAGATACGCAGTATTTT
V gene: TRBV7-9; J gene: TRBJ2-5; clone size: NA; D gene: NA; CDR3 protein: CASSHDRFQETQYF; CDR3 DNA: TGTGCCAGCAGCCATGACAGGTTTCAAGAGACCCAGTACTTC
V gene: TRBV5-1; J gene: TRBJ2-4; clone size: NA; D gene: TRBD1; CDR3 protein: CASSPADRVGKNIQYF; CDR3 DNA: TGCGCCAGCAGCCCGGCGGACAGGGTGGGCAAAAACATTCAGTACTTC
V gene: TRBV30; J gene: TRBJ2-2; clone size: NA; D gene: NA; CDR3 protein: CAWSYGFTNTGELFF; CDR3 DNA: TGTGCCTGGAGTTACGGGTTTACGAACACCGGGGAGCTGTTTTTT
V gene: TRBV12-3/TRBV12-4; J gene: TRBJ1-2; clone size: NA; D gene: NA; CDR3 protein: CASSLDGDYGYTF; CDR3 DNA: TGTGCCAGCAGTTTAGATGGAGACTATGGCTACACCTTC
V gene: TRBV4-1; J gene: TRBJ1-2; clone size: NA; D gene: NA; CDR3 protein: CASSHLTGLTNYGYTF; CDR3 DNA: TGCGCCAGCAGCCACCTGACAGGCCTAACTAACTATGGCTACACCTTC
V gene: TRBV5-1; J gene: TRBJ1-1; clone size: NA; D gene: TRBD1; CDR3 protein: CASSMTGGVGSEAFF; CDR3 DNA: TGCGCCAGCAGCATGACAGGGGGCGTTGGATCTGAAGCTTTCTTT
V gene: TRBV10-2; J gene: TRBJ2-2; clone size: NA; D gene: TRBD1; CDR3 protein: CASSTTGLRITGELFF; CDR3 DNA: TGCGCCAGCAGTACGACAGGGTTAAGGATCACCGGGGAGCTGTTTTTT
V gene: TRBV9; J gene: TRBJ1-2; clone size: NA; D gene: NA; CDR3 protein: CASSVDKMGADYGYTF; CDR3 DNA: TGTGCCAGCAGCGTAGATAAGATGGGTGCGGACTATGGCTACACCTTC
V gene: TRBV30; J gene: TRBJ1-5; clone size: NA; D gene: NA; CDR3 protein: CAWSDIWAAGQPQHF; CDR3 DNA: TGTGCCTGGAGTGACATCTGGGCGGCGGGTCAGCCCCAGCATTTT
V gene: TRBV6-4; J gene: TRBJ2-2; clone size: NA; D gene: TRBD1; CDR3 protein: CASRQGTNTGELFF; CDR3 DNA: TGTGCCAGCCGACAGGGGACCAACACCGGGGAGCTGTTTTTT
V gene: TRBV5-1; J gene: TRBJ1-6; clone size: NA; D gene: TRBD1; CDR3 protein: CASSRSGGDSPLHF; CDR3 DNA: TGCGCCAGCAGTCGATCAGGGGGCGATTCACCCCTCCACTTT
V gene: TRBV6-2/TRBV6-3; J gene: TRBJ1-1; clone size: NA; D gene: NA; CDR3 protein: CASSYSQTEAFF; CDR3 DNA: TGTGCCAGCAGTTACTCCCAGACTGAAGCTTTCTTT
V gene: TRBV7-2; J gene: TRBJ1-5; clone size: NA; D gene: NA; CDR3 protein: CASSAWTKQPQHF; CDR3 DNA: TGTGCCAGCAGCGCCTGGACAAAACAGCCCCAGCATTTT
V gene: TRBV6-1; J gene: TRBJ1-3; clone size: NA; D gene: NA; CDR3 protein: CASSEASLSGNTIYF; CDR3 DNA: TGTGCCAGCAGTGAAGCCTCTCTCTCTGGAAACACCATATATTTT
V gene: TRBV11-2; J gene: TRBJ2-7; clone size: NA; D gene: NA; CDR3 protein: CASSLDRVQRTYEQYF; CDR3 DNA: TGTGCCAGCAGCTTAGATAGGGTCCAGCGGACCTACGAGCAGTACTTC
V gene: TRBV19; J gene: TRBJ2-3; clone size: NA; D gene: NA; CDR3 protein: CASRQSTTQYF; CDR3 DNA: TGTGCCAGCAGACAGAGCACAACGCAGTATTTT
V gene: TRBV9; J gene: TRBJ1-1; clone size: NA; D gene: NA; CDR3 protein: CASSVSTGTEAFF; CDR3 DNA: TGTGCCAGCAGCGTATCTACAGGCACTGAAGCTTTCTTT
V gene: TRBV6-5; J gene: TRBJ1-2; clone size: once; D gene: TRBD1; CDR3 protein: CATNGQALGYTF; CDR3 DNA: TGTGCCACCAACGGACAGGCTCTCGGCTACACCTTC
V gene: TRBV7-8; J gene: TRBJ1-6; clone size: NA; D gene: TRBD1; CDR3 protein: CASSSRDSLYNSPLHF; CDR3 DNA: TGTGCCAGCAGCTCCCGGGACAGCCTGTATAATTCACCCCTCCACTTT
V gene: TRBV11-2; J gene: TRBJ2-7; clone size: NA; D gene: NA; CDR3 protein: CASSLDRDSSYEQYF; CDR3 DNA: TGTGCCAGCAGCTTAGACCGCGACAGTTCCTACGAGCAGTACTTC
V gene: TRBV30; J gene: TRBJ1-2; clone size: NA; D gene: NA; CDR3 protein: CASDGYTF; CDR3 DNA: TGTGCCTCGGATGGCTACACCTTC
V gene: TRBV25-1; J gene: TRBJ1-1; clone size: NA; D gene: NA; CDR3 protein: CASSEHGGHEAFF; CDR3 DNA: TGTGCCAGCAGTGAACACGGGGGGCATGAAGCTTTCTTT
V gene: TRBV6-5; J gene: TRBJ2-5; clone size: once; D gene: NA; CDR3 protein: CASSERLDVETQYF; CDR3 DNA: TGTGCCAGCAGCGAGAGACTAGACGTGGAGACCCAGTACTTC
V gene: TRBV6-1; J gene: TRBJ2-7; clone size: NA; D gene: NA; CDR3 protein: CASSETRGSYEQYF; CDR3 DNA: TGTGCCAGCAGTGAAACTCGGGGGTCCTACGAGCAGTACTTC
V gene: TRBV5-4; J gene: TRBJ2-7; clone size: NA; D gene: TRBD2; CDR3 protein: CASSPTSGGPYEQYF; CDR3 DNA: TGTGCCAGCAGCCCGACTAGCGGGGGACCATACGAGCAGTACTTC
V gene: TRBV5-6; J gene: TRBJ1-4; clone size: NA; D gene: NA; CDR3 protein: CASSLSGGDFEKLFF; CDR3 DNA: TGTGCCAGCAGCTTGAGCGGCGGTGATTTTGAAAAACTGTTTTTT
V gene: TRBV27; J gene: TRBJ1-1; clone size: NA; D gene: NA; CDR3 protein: CASSRQTQSKNTEAFF; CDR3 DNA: TGTGCCAGCAGCCGACAGACCCAGTCTAAGAACACTGAAGCTTTCTTT
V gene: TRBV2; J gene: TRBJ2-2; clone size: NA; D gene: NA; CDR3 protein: CASRWGPYTGELFF; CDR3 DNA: TGTGCCAGCAGGTGGGGGCCCTACACCGGGGAGCTGTTTTTT
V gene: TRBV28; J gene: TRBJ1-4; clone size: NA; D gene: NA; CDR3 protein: CASQMGRATNEKLFF; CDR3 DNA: TGTGCCAGCCAGATGGGGCGCGCAACTAATGAAAAACTGTTTTTT
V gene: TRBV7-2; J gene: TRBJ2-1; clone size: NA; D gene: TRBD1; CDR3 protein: CASSRDRGNEQFF; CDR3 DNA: TGTGCCAGCAGCAGGGACAGGGGGAATGAGCAGTTCTTC
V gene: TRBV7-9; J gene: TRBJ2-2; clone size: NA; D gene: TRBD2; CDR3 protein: CASRPYPSGGDTGELFF; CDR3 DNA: TGTGCCAGCAGACCTTATCCTAGCGGGGGTGACACCGGGGAGCTGTTTTTT
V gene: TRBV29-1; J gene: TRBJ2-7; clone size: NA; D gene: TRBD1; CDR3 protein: CSVEDPGTGYEQYF; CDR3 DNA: TGCAGCGTTGAAGATCCCGGGACAGGGTACGAGCAGTACTTC
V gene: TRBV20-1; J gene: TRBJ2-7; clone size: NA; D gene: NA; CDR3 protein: CSASQAWSYEQYF; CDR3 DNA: TGCAGTGCTAGTCAGGCTTGGTCCTACGAGCAGTACTTC
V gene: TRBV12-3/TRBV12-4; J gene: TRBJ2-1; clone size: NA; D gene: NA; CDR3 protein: CASASYNEQFF; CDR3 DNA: TGTGCCAGCGCCAGTTACAATGAGCAGTTCTTC
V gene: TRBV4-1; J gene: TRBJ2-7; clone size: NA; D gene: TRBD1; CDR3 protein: CASSQDGGTGAYEQYF; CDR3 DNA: TGCGCCAGCAGCCAAGATGGAGGGACAGGGGCCTACGAGCAGTACTTC
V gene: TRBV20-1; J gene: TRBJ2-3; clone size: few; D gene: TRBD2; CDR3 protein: CSASRTSGGGSTDTQYF; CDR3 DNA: TGCAGTGCTAGTAGGACTAGCGGGGGAGGGAGCACAGATACGCAGTATTTT
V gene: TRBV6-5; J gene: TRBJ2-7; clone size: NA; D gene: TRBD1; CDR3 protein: CASSRQGSSYEQYF; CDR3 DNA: TGTGCCAGCAGCCGACAGGGGAGCTCCTACGAGCAGTACTTC
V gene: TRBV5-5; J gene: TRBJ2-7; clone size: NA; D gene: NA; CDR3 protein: CASSSPKVGGGSYEQYF; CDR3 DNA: TGTGCCAGCAGCTCCCCAAAGGTGGGAGGCGGTTCCTACGAGCAGTACTTC